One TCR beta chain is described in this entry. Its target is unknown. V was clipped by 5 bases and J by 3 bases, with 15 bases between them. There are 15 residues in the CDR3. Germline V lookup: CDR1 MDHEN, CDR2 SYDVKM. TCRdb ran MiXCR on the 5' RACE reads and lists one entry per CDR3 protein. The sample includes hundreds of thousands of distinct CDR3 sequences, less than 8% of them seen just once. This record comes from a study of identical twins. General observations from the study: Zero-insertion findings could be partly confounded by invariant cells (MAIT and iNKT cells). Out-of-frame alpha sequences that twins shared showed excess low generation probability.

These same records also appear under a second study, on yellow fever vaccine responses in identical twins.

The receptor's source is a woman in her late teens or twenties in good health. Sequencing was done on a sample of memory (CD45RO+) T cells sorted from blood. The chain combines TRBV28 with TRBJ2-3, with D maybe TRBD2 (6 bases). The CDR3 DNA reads TGTGCCAGCAGTGGGGGAGGACATGGTACAGATACGCAGTATTTT. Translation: CASSGGGHGTDTQYF.